This T cell receptor beta chain was found in a study of blood T cell repertoires in COVID-19. Germline V gene data show CDR1 as LGHDT and CDR2 as YNNKEL (reference sequence). CDR3 length: 11 amino acids. The trim removed 5 bases at V and 6 bases at J, leaving 0 bases unmatched. Repertoires were generated with immunoSEQ multiplex PCR, while TCRdb's copy carries only in-frame clones and drops some. The sample includes tens of thousands of clones, approximately 89% of them seen just once. The sequence was obtained from a human donor in a cohort sampled during active COVID-19. The J gene is TRBJ2-7, the V gene TRBV3-1 (or the pseudogene TRBV3-2); 8 positions match TRBD1. The sequencing input was peripheral blood. The CDR3 loop reads CASSTGGEQYF. The CDR3, as DNA: TGTGCCAGCAGCACAGGGGGCGAGCAGTACTTC.